Here is one T cell receptor beta chain with its context. TCRB CDR3 was amplified from 2 ug genomic DNA or less. Profiling relied on immunoSEQ multiplex PCR, and the TCRdb table lists in-frame clones only, not all of them. The table shows under 100,000 clones, with roughly three quarters occurring only once. This entry belongs to a study of glioma-infiltrating T cells after dendritic cell vaccination. Study as a whole: Patients received autologous tumor lysate-pulsed dendritic cell vaccination between the early 2000s and the early 2010s. Dendritic cell vaccine was injected intradermally three times, biweekly.

Trimming stripped 3 bases from V and 5 bases from J, with 22 bases between. Germline V gives CDR1 MNHNS, CDR2 SASEGT. This CDR3 is built from 17 residues. This rearrangement joins TRBV6-1 to TRBJ2-5; weak D call: TRBD2 (6 bases). This material consisted of blood, taken before dendritic cell vaccination. The receptor was derived from a human donor with glioblastoma. The CDR3 nucleotides read TGTGCCAGCAGTGACGTGGGAACTAGCCCCCGCGGGGAGACCCAGTACTTC. This gives the protein CASSDVGTSPRGETQYF.